This T cell receptor beta chain emerged from a study of beta chain features in type 1 diabetes. Every isolated RNA sample was fully reverse transcribed, so sequencing captured expressed TCRB transcripts. Repertoires were generated with immunoSEQ multiplex PCR, while TCRdb's copy carries only in-frame clones and drops some. Found here are 200,000 to 300,000 clones, about 71% of them singletons; the top ten hold 0.053%. This CDR3 region has 17 residues. After removal of 3 bases from V and 1 base from J, the junction contained 9 bases not matched to a gene. Germline CDR1 reads KGHSH; CDR2 reads LQKENI. V gene TRBV18 combines with J gene TRBJ2-7; 10 nucleotides agree with TRBD2. The sequencing sample was made of naive CD4+ T cells from blood. The clonotype was recovered from a man aged 25 to 40 in good health. This CDR3 reads CASSPLPSSGSSYEQYF. CDR3 in DNA: TGTGCCAGCTCACCCCTCCCATCTAGCGGGAGTTCCTACGAGCAGTACTTC.